A single sample is the source of the 8 T cell receptor beta chains below, sequenced in a study of blood T cell repertoires in COVID-19. Sequencing was performed with immunoSEQ multiplex PCR; in TCRdb, only in-frame clones are kept and a portion is missing. The sample lists around 94,000 clones; 70% to 90% were seen once. The specimen sequenced was peripheral blood. The source of these receptors is a man aged 45-65 years with active or convalescent COVID-19.

This clone came up a few times. The V call is TRBV19, the J call TRBJ1-6, with 7 positions matching TRBD1. J was trimmed by 5 bases and V by 6 bases; bases with no gene match: 7. CDR1 is LNHDA, CDR2 SQIVND, per germline (reference sequence). The CDR3 has 15 residues. CDR3 sequence reads: CASSSKGADNSPLHF. DNA of the CDR3: TGTGCCAGTAGCAGTAAGGGGGCTGATAATTCACCCCTCCACTTT.

The chain combines TRBV7-2 with TRBJ2-6; 10 bases fit TRBD1. With V trimmed by 5 bases and J by 4 bases, 5 bases remained unmatched. This CDR3 has 16 residues. CDR1 and CDR2 from the germline V gene are SGHTA and FQGNSA. The DNA of the CDR3 is TGTGCCAGCAGCGACGGGACAGGGGCCGGGGCCAACGTCCTGACTTTC. This sequence encodes CASSDGTGAGANVLTF.

V gene TRBV18 combines with J gene TRBJ2-7; D might be TRBD2 (5 bases). Trimming took 6 bases from V and 0 from J, leaving 12 bases between them. The CDR3 covers 14 residues. Germline V CDR1 and CDR2: KGHSH, LQKENI. The CDR3 loop reads CASSHGENSYEQYV. The CDR3 nucleotides read TGTGCCAGCTCCCACGGGGAGAACTCCTACGAGCAGTACGTC.

This clone was picked up one time. This sequence joins TRBV6-6 and TRBJ1-1, with TRBD1 identical over 7 bases. Losses at the gene ends were 4 bases for V and 5 bases for J; bases not matched to a gene: 7. Germline V gene sequence: CDR1 MNHNY, CDR2 SVGAGI (reference sequence). CDR3 length equals 14 residues. The CDR3: CASSSGQLRTEAFF. For the CDR3, the DNA is TGTGCCAGCAGTTCGGGACAGCTGAGGACTGAAGCTTTCTTT.

The chain carries TRBV2 and TRBJ2-7; 12 bases match TRBD2. The CDR3 loop spans 15 amino acids. J lost 2 bases, V lost 3 bases, and 2 bases had no gene match. The germline CDR1 and CDR2 sequences are SNHLY and FYNNEI. CDR3 nucleotides: TGTGCCAGCAGTGAGACTAGCGGGGGAGCCTACGAGCAGTACGTC. Protein product: CASSETSGGAYEQYV.

The chain joins TRBV7-2 to TRBJ1-4; D is ambiguous. There are 13 residues in the CDR3. Trimming removed 1 base from V and 4 bases from J, with 4 bases in between. Germline CDR1 and CDR2: SGHTA and FQGNSA. The CDR3 region is CASSLDGNEKLFF. The CDR3 coding sequence is TGTGCCAGCAGCTTAGACGGTAATGAAAAACTGTTTTTT.

The V and J genes are TRBV19 and TRBJ2-6, with 10 positions matching TRBD1. The CDR3 contains 15 residues. Germline CDR1 reads LNHDA; CDR2 reads SQIVND (reference sequence). V lost 10 bases to trimming and J lost 2 bases; unmatched junction nucleotides: 5. CDR3: CATRQGAAGANVLTF. Here the CDR3 DNA reads TGTGCCACCCGACAGGGGGCCGCTGGGGCCAACGTCCTGACTTTC.

The CDR3 sequence is CASSFTGNTIYF. The CDR3 DNA follows: TGTGCCAGCAGCTTTACAGGAAACACCATATATTTT. The chain links TRBV12-3 or TRBV12-4 to TRBJ1-3; no clear D gene. This CDR3 contains 12 residues. V was shortened by 6 bases and J by 4 bases, with 7 bases between the two germline ends.